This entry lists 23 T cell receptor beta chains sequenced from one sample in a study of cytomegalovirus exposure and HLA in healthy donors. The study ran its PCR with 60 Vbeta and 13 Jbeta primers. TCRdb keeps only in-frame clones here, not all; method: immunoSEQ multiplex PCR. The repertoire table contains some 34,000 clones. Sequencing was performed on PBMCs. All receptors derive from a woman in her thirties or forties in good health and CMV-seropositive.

This chain's CDR3 is CASSLDPSGIYEQYF. CDR3 DNA: TGTGCCAGCAGCTTAGATCCCTCCGGGATATACGAGCAGTACTTC. The rearrangement uses TRBV7-8 and TRBJ2-7; weak D call: TRBD2 (5 bases). The CDR3 covers 15 residues. Per germline, CDR1 SGHVS and CDR2 FQNEAQ. V dropped 1 base and J dropped 4 bases, with 14 bases sitting between them.

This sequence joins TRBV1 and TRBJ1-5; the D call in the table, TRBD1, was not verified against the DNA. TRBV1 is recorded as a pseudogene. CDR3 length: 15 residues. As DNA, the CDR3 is TGCACCAGCAGCCCGGACAGGGCGAGCAATCAGCCCCAGCATTTT. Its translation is CTSSPDRASNQPQHF.

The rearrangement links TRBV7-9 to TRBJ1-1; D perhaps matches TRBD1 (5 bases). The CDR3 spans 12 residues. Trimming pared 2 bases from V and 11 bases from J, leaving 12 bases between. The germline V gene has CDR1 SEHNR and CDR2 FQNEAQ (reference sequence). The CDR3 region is CASSLFLRAAFF. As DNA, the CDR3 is TGTGCCAGCAGCTTATTCCTCAGGGCTGCTTTCTTT.

The CDR3 here is CASRSETSGYNEQFF. Written as DNA, the CDR3 is TGTGCCAGCAGGTCGGAAACTAGCGGTTACAATGAGCAGTTCTTC. The V call is TRBV9, the J call TRBJ2-1; 8 nucleotides agree with TRBD2. This CDR3 is built from 15 residues. The J segment lost 4 bases and the V segment lost 5 bases, leaving 8 bases of the junction unmatched. The germline CDR1 and CDR2 sequences are SGDLS and YYNGEE.

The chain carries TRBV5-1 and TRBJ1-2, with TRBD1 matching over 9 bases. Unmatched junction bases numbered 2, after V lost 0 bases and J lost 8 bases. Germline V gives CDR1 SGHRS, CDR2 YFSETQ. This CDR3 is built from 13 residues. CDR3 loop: CASSLGGQGGYTF. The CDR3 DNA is TGCGCCAGCAGCTTGGGGGGACAGGGAGGCTACACCTTC.

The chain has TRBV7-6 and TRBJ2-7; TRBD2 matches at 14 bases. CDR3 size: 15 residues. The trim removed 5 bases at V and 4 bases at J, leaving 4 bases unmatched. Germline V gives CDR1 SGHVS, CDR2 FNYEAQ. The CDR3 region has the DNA TGTGCCAGCAGCCTTAGGACTAGCGGGAGGTACGAGCAGTACTTC. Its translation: CASSLRTSGRYEQYF.

This CDR3 reads CASSPVRGENYNEQFF. CDR3 DNA sequence: TGCGCCAGCAGTCCGGTTCGGGGGGAGAATTACAATGAGCAGTTCTTC. The chain is built from TRBV10-1 and TRBJ2-1, with 7 bases that match TRBD2. V was pared by 5 bases and J by 4 bases, with 11 bases of the junction left unmatched. Per the germline V gene, CDR1 is WNHNN and CDR2 is SYGVQD (reference sequence). CDR3 length equals 16 residues.

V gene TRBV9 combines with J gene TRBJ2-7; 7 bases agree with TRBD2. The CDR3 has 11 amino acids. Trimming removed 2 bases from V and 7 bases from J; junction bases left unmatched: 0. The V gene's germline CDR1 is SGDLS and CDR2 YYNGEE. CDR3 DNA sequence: TGTGCCAGCAGCGTCGGGAGGGAGCAGTACTTC. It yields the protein CASSVGREQYF. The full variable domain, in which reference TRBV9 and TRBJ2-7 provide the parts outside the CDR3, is DSGVTQTPKHLITATGQRVTLRCSPRSGDLSVYWYQQSLDQGLQFLIQYYNGEERAKGNILERFSAQQFPDLHSELNLSSLELGDSALYFCASSVGREQYFGPGTRLTVT.

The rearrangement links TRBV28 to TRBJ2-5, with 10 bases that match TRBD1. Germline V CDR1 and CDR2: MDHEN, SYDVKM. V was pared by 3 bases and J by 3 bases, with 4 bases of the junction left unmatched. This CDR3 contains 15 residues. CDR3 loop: CASSLAGTGEETQYF. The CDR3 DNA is TGTGCCAGCAGTTTGGCCGGGACAGGGGAAGAGACCCAGTACTTC.

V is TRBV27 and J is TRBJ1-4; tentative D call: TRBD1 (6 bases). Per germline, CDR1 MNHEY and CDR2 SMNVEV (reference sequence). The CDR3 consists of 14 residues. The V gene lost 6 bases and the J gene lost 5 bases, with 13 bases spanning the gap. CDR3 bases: TGTGCCAGCAGGGGGACATCAGCAAATGAAAAACTGTTTTTT. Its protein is CASRGTSANEKLFF.

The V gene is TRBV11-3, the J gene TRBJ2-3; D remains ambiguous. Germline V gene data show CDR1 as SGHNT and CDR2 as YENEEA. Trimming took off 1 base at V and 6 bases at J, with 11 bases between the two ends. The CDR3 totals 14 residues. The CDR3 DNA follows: TGTGCCAGCAGCTTAGGAGCCGTAACGGATACGCAGTATTTT. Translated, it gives CASSLGAVTDTQYF.

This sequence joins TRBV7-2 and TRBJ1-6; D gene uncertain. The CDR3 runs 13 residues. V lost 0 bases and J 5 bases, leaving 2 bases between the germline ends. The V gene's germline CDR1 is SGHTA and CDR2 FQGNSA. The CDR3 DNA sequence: TGTGCCAGCAGCTTAGCCGATAATTCACCCCTCCACTTT. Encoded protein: CASSLADNSPLHF.

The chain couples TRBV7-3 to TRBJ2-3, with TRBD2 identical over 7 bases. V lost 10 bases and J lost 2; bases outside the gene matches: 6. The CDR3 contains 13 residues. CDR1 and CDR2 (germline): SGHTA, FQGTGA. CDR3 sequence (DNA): TGTGCCACCTCTAGCGGAGTCACAGATACGCAGTATTTT. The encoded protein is CATSSGVTDTQYF.

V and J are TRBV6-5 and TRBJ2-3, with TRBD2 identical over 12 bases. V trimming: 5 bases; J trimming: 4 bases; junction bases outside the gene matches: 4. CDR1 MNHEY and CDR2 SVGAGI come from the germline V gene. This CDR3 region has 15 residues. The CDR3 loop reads CASSRLAGAPDTQYF. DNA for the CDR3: TGTGCCAGCAGTCGACTAGCGGGAGCCCCAGATACGCAGTATTTT.

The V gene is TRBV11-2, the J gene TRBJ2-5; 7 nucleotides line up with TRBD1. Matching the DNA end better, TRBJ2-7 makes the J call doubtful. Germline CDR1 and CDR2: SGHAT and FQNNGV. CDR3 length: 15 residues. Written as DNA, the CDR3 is TGTGCCAGCAGCTTAGGGTACAGGGGCCCCTACGAGCAGTACTTC. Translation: CASSLGYRGPYEQYF.

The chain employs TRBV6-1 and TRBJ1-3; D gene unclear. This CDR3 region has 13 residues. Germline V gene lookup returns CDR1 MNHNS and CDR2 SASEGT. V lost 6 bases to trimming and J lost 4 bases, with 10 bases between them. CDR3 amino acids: CASRPTVGNTIYF. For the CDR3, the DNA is TGTGCCAGCAGACCTACGGTCGGAAACACCATATATTTT.

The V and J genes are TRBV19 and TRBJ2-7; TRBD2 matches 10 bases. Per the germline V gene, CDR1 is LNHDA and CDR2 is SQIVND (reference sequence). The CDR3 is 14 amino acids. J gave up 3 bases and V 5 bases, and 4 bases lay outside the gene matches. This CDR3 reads CASSVGLAFYEQYF. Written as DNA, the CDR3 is TGTGCCAGTAGTGTGGGACTAGCGTTCTACGAGCAGTACTTC.

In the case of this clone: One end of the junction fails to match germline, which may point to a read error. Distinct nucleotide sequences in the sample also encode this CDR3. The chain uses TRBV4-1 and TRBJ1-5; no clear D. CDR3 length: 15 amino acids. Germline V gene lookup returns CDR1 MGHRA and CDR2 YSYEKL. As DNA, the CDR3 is TGCGCCAGCAGCCAAGAGTGGGCTAGCAATCAACCCCAGCATTTT. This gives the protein CASSQEWASNQPQHF.

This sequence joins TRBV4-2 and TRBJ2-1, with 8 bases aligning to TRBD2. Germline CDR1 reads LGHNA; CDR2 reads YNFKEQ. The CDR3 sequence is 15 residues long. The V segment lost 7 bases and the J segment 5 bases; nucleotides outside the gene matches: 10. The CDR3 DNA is TGTGCCAGCACCAAAGAAGCACTAGCGGACAATGAGCAGTTCTTC. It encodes CASTKEALADNEQFF.

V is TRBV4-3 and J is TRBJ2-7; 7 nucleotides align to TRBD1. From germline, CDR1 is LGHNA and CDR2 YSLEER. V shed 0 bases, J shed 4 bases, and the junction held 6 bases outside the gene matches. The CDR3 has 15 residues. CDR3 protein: CASSQDRQGLYEQYF. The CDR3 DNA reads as TGCGCCAGCAGCCAAGATCGACAGGGCTTGTACGAGCAGTACTTC.

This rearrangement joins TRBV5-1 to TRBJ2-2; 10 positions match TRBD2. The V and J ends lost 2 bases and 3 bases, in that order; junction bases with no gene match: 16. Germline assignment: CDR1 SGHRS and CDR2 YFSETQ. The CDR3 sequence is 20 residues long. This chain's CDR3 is CASSFSRLPIAGGYTGELFF. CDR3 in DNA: TGCGCCAGCAGCTTCTCCAGGCTCCCAATAGCGGGAGGATACACCGGGGAGCTGTTTTTT.

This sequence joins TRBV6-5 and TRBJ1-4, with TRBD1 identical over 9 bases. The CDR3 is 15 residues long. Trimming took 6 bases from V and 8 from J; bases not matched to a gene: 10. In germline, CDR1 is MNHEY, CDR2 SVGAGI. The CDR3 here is CASSYTGGNNEKLFF. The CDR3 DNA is TGTGCCAGCAGCTATACAGGGGGCAATAACGAAAAACTGTTTTTT.

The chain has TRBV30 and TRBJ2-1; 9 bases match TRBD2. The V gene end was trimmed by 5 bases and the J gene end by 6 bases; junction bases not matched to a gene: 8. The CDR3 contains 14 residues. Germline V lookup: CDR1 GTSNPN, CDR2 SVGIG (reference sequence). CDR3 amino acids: CAWRRGGRGNEQFF. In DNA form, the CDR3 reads TGTGCCTGGCGTAGGGGCGGGAGGGGCAATGAGCAGTTCTTC.